Below, 30 T cell receptor beta chains from the same sample are listed, as sequenced in a study of shared clonotypes between healthy human individuals. Clones were sequenced by immunoSEQ multiplex PCR, and TCRdb holds only the in-frame ones, with some missing. The sample consists of more than 2,000,000 clones, approximately 92% of them appearing once. The sample taken for sequencing was naive CD4+ T cells sorted from blood. Subset indicated: CD45RA+ positively selected. Receptors were obtained from a man aged 18 to 30 in good health.

The chain combines TRBV2 with TRBJ2-2; tentative D call: TRBD2 (5 bases). The CDR3 consists of 13 residues. The germline CDR1 and CDR2 sequences are SNHLY and FYNNEI. V was trimmed by 7 bases and J by 5 bases, leaving 11 bases between them. CDR3 amino acids: CASMEAPTGELFF. The DNA for the CDR3 is TGTGCCAGCATGGAGGCCCCGACCGGGGAGCTGTTTTTT.

The J gene is TRBJ1-2, the V gene TRBV9, with 7 bases aligning to TRBD1. CDR1 and CDR2 (germline): SGDLS, YYNGEE. The CDR3 length is 13 residues. Trimming cost V 2 bases and J 10 bases; bases outside gene matches: 8. The CDR3 region is CASSVDRSHDYTF. In DNA form, the CDR3 reads TGTGCCAGCAGCGTGGACAGGAGCCATGACTACACCTTC.

V gene TRBV28 combines with J gene TRBJ1-5; TRBD1 matches at 8 bases. CDR3 length: 15 residues. Germline V lookup: CDR1 MDHEN, CDR2 SYDVKM. Trimming cost V 8 bases and J 1 base; bases outside gene matches: 7. This chain's CDR3 is CASHYQGASNQPQHF. In nucleotides, the CDR3 is TGTGCCAGCCACTACCAGGGGGCAAGCAATCAGCCCCAGCATTTT.

The table lists this clone with a count of one. The chain recombines TRBV5-1 with TRBJ1-4; 11 bases line up with TRBD1. V lost 4 bases and J lost 8; bases outside the gene matches: 7. The germline gives CDR1 SGHRS, CDR2 YFSETQ. This CDR3 is 15 amino acids long. The CDR3 protein is CASSPGTGGREKLFF. Here the CDR3 DNA reads TGCGCCAGCAGCCCAGGGACAGGGGGACGGGAAAAACTGTTTTTT.

The V gene is TRBV5-1, the J gene TRBJ2-2; no clear D. The length of the CDR3 is 15 residues. The germline V gene has CDR1 SGHRS and CDR2 YFSETQ. Deletions cut 3 bases from V and 2 bases from J, with 11 bases between. CDR3: CASSWSQVNTGELFF. CDR3 DNA: TGCGCCAGCAGCTGGAGCCAGGTTAACACCGGGGAGCTGTTTTTT.

For the CDR3, the DNA is TGCGCCAGCAGCTCAGCGGGGGACCGCACAGATACGCAGTATTTT. Translating gives CASSSAGDRTDTQYF. The rearrangement uses TRBV5-1 and TRBJ2-3, with 8 bases aligning to TRBD2. This CDR3 contains 15 residues. After removal of 3 bases from V and 1 base from J, the junction contained 4 bases not matched to a gene. CDR1 and CDR2 from the germline V gene are SGHRS and YFSETQ.

The genes are TRBV6-5 and TRBJ2-3, with D unresolved. CDR3 length: 13 amino acids. The germline V gene encodes CDR1 MNHEY and CDR2 SVGAGI. V gave up 7 bases and J gave up 6 bases, with 14 bases separating them. The CDR3 bases are TGTGCCAGCACCTACCGATCCGGGGATACGCAGTATTTT. As protein: CASTYRSGDTQYF.

The chain employs TRBV7-3 and TRBJ2-7, with TRBD2 as a possible D gene (6 bases). Germline V gives CDR1 SGHTA, CDR2 FQGTGA. The CDR3 totals 14 residues. Between the trimmed V and J ends, which lost 5 bases and 0 bases, there was a span of 11 bases. This chain's CDR3 is CASSRLVLSYEQYF. CDR3 DNA sequence: TGTGCCAGCAGCCGACTAGTCCTCTCCTACGAGCAGTACTTC.

The rearrangement links TRBV5-1 to TRBJ1-6; the D gene is possibly TRBD1 (5 bases). The CDR3 consists of 15 residues. Trimming stripped 5 bases from V and 7 bases from J, with 16 bases between. Per germline, CDR1 SGHRS and CDR2 YFSETQ. This CDR3 reads CASRLDGGWNSPLHF. CDR3 sequence (DNA): TGCGCCAGCAGATTAGACGGGGGGTGGAATTCACCCCTCCACTTT.

This clone came up once. V gene TRBV6-6 combines with J gene TRBJ1-3, with 7 nucleotides matching TRBD1. With V trimmed by 0 bases and J by 6 bases, 2 bases remained unmatched. The CDR3 has 14 amino acids. Germline V gene data show CDR1 as MNHNY and CDR2 as SVGAGI (reference sequence). CDR3 in amino acids: CASSYSGQQNTIYF. The CDR3, as DNA: TGTGCCAGCAGTTACTCGGGACAGCAAAACACCATATATTTT.

This clone was observed a single time. The chain carries TRBV5-4 and TRBJ2-3; no reliable D call. CDR1 and CDR2 (germline): SGHNT, YYREEE (reference sequence). This CDR3 is built from 16 residues. Deletions cut 1 base from V and 0 bases from J, with 12 bases between. The CDR3 DNA is TGTGCCAGCAGCTTGCCTGGGATCGGAAGCACAGATACGCAGTATTTT. This gives the protein CASSLPGIGSTDTQYF. The variable domain in full, with the rest retrieved from reference TRBV5-4 and TRBJ2-3, is ETGVTQSPTHLIKTRGQQVTLRCSSQSGHNTVSWYQQALGQGPQFIFQYYREEENGRGNFPPRFSGLQFPNYSSELNVNALELDDSALYLCASSLPGIGSTDTQYFGPGTRLTVL.

V and J are TRBV19 and TRBJ1-6; a possible D gene is TRBD1 (5 bases). In germline, CDR1 is LNHDA, CDR2 SQIVND (reference sequence). CDR3 length: 15 residues. Trimming left V 1 base short and J 4 bases short, with 8 bases between. The CDR3 sequence is CASSIAGLYNSPLHF. CDR3 sequence (DNA): TGTGCCAGTAGTATAGCGGGACTTTATAATTCACCCCTCCACTTT.

This rearrangement joins TRBV5-1 to TRBJ1-1, with 12 bases matching TRBD1. Germline lookup yields CDR1 SGHRS and CDR2 YFSETQ. There are 16 residues in the CDR3. V shed 3 bases, J shed 0 bases, and the junction held 3 bases outside the gene matches. The CDR3 reads CASSSGTGGMNTEAFF. The DNA for the CDR3 is TGCGCCAGCAGCTCCGGGACAGGGGGCATGAACACTGAAGCTTTCTTT.

CDR3 sequence (DNA): TGTGCCAGCAGCACAGGGGTTTACTCCGGGGAGCTGTTTTTT. This sequence encodes CASSTGVYSGELFF. The V gene is TRBV6-4, the J gene TRBJ2-2; 7 nucleotides agree with TRBD1. Germline lookup yields CDR1 MRHNA and CDR2 SNTAGT. With V trimmed by 6 bases and J by 6 bases, 7 bases remained unmatched. This CDR3 has 14 residues.

V gene TRBV6-1 combines with J gene TRBJ2-5; the D is unclear. The CDR3 loop spans 14 amino acids. V was shortened by 4 bases and J by 1 base, with 10 bases between the two germline ends. Germline V gene sequence: CDR1 MNHNS, CDR2 SASEGT. This CDR3 reads CASSGSAVQETQYF. CDR3 nucleotide sequence: TGTGCCAGCAGTGGTTCGGCGGTCCAAGAGACCCAGTACTTC.

A single count supports this clone. The chain has TRBV6-5 and TRBJ1-3, with TRBD1 as a possible D gene (5 bases). Germline CDR1 and CDR2: MNHEY and SVGAGI. The CDR3 is 16 amino acids. Trimming took off 4 bases at V and 0 bases at J, with 13 bases between the two ends. In DNA, the CDR3 is TGTGCCAGCAGTTCGCCAGGGACCTACTCTGGAAACACCATATATTTT. It specifies CASSSPGTYSGNTIYF.

The chain couples TRBV27 to TRBJ2-6; perhaps TRBD1 as D (5 bases). CDR1 and CDR2 from the germline V gene are MNHEY and SMNVEV (reference sequence). V was cut by 3 bases and J by 0 bases, with 12 bases left in between. CDR3 length: 17 residues. In nucleotides, the CDR3 is TGTGCCAGCAGTTTCGCCAGACAGTCCTCTGGGGCCAACGTCCTGACTTTC. Encoded protein: CASSFARQSSGANVLTF.

The chain uses TRBV28 and TRBJ1-2, with D possibly TRBD1 on 5 matching bases. V lost 2 bases to trimming and J lost 0 bases, with 13 bases between them. From germline, CDR1 is MDHEN and CDR2 SYDVKM. The CDR3 has 16 residues. In DNA, the CDR3 is TGTGCCAGCAGTTTAGGGGGATACCCCGCTAACTATGGCTACACCTTC. Translating gives CASSLGGYPANYGYTF.

This chain joins TRBV11-2 and TRBJ2-5, with 11 positions matching TRBD2. Per the germline V gene, CDR1 is SGHAT and CDR2 is FQNNGV. The CDR3 length is 15 residues. V trimming: 6 bases; J trimming: 5 bases; junction bases outside the gene matches: 8. CDR3 loop: CASSSIAGGLETQYF. DNA for the CDR3: TGTGCCAGCAGTTCGATAGCGGGGGGGCTGGAGACCCAGTACTTC.

A note on this clone: The same CDR3 is also encoded by other DNA sequences in this sample. The chain couples TRBV18 to TRBJ2-2, with D uncertain. The V gene's germline CDR1 is KGHSH and CDR2 LQKENI. The V and J ends lost 3 bases and 0 bases respectively, with 5 bases between them. This CDR3 contains 14 residues. The CDR3 spells CASSPPTNTGELFF. CDR3 DNA sequence: TGTGCCAGCTCACCCCCCACGAACACCGGGGAGCTGTTTTTT.

The chain has TRBV6-5 and TRBJ1-3; D ambiguous. CDR1 is MNHEY, CDR2 SVGAGI, per germline. CDR3 size: 13 residues. The ends were cut back, 10 bases at V and 0 bases at J, with 10 bases in the middle. CDR3 DNA sequence: TGTGCCACCGGACGGGACTCTGGAAACACCATATATTTT. Translating gives CATGRDSGNTIYF.

The chain is built from TRBV9 and TRBJ2-5, with TRBD1 identical over 7 bases. The V gene's germline CDR1 is SGDLS and CDR2 YYNGEE. Germline trimming cut 4 bases from V and 3 bases from J; bases unmatched to any gene: 6. The CDR3 is 14 residues long. CDR3 DNA: TGTGCCAGCAGCTCCCGGACAGGAAAAGAGACCCAGTACTTC. Its protein product is CASSSRTGKETQYF. Filled out from reference TRBV9 and TRBJ2-5, the complete variable domain reads DSGVTQTPKHLITATGQRVTLRCSPRSGDLSVYWYQQSLDQGLQFLIQYYNGEERAKGNILERFSAQQFPDLHSELNLSSLELGDSALYFCASSSRTGKETQYFGPGTRLLVL.

In DNA, the CDR3 is TGCGCCAGCAGCTCGGGACTGACCGAGAACAATGAGCAGTTCTTC. Translating it yields CASSSGLTENNEQFF. The chain joins TRBV5-1 to TRBJ2-1, with D perhaps matching TRBD2 (6 bases). This CDR3 comprises 15 residues. Germline assignment: CDR1 SGHRS and CDR2 YFSETQ. V was cut by 3 bases and J by 5 bases, with 15 bases left in between.

This clone is a singleton in its sample. The gene calls are TRBV29-1 and TRBJ2-3; 12 nucleotides align to TRBD2. Germline V gene sequence: CDR1 SQVTM, CDR2 ANQGSEA. The trim removed 6 bases at V and 1 base at J, leaving 2 bases unmatched. The CDR3 is 14 amino acids. The CDR3: CSVTSGGRTDTQYF. The CDR3, as DNA: TGCAGCGTGACTAGCGGGGGACGCACAGATACGCAGTATTTT.

As for this clone: At one boundary the junction diverges from the germline segment, which might be a read error. The rearrangement links TRBV2 to TRBJ2-4; D not certain. This CDR3 has 12 amino acids. Per germline, CDR1 SNHLY and CDR2 FYNNEI. CDR3 nucleotide sequence: TGTGCCAGCAGTCCGGACGGTAACATTCCGTACTTC. Translation: CASSPDGNIPYF.

This sequence joins TRBV11-2 and TRBJ1-6; D is undetermined. The CDR3 extends over 16 amino acids. V gave up 0 bases and J gave up 8 bases, with 14 bases separating them. Germline V CDR1 and CDR2: SGHAT, FQNNGV. CDR3 in DNA: TGTGCCAGCAGCTTAGAAGGTTCGGCCGAATATTCACCCCTCCACTTT. The encoded protein is CASSLEGSAEYSPLHF.

J is TRBJ2-1 and V is TRBV27, with no clear D. This CDR3 contains 16 residues. V lost 5 bases and J lost 0, with 14 bases in between. Germline V lookup: CDR1 MNHEY, CDR2 SMNVEV (reference sequence). The CDR3 loop is CASSPGRVSSYNEQFF. In DNA form, the CDR3 reads TGTGCCAGCAGTCCCGGAAGGGTTAGCTCCTACAATGAGCAGTTCTTC.

V is TRBV6-6 and J is TRBJ2-2, with D unresolved. CDR1 and CDR2 from the germline V gene are MNHNY and SVGAGI (reference sequence). Trimming removed 2 bases from V and 8 bases from J, with 6 bases in between. The CDR3 is made up of 12 amino acids. The CDR3, as DNA: TGTGCCAGCAGTTACGAGTCGGGGGAGCTGTTTTTT. Protein product: CASSYESGELFF.

The V call is TRBV6-5, the J call TRBJ2-7; 12 bases line up with TRBD1. V was pared by 4 bases and J by 4 bases, with 5 bases of the junction left unmatched. Germline V gene data show CDR1 as MNHEY and CDR2 as SVGAGI. This CDR3 is built from 15 residues. The CDR3 reads CASSFRDRGPYEQYF. CDR3 DNA: TGTGCCAGCAGTTTCCGGGACAGGGGGCCGTACGAGCAGTACTTC.

V usage is TRBV4-1 and J usage is TRBJ2-1, with unresolved D. CDR1 is MGHRA and CDR2 is YSYEKL in the germline V gene. This CDR3 has 16 amino acids. V lost 1 base and J 0 bases, leaving 10 bases between the germline ends. CDR3 bases: TGCGCCAGCAGCCAAGGGGGTCTGAGCTCCTACAATGAGCAGTTCTTC. This translates into CASSQGGLSSYNEQFF.